This TCR beta chain was recorded in a study of PD-1 blockade in classical Hodgkin lymphoma. The time point is: newly diagnosed, previously untreated cHL patient sample. TCRdb's copy holds only in-frame clones and misses some; the assay was immunoSEQ multiplex PCR. Among 20,000 to 25,000 clones listed, around 94% were seen once. CDR1 and CDR2 from the germline V gene are MDHEN and SYDVKM. This CDR3 is 17 amino acids long. Trimming left V 6 bases short and J 4 bases short, with 25 bases between. This sequence joins TRBV28 and TRBJ2-7; D assignment may be TRBD1 or TRBD2 (6 bases each). This TCR derives from a human donor with classical Hodgkin lymphoma. Sequenced: peripheral blood mononuclear cells (PBMCs). In DNA form, the CDR3 reads TGTGCCAGCAGGGGCTCCGCAGGTCCCCGGGGGCTATACGAGCAGTACTTC. It is translated as CASRGSAGPRGLYEQYF.